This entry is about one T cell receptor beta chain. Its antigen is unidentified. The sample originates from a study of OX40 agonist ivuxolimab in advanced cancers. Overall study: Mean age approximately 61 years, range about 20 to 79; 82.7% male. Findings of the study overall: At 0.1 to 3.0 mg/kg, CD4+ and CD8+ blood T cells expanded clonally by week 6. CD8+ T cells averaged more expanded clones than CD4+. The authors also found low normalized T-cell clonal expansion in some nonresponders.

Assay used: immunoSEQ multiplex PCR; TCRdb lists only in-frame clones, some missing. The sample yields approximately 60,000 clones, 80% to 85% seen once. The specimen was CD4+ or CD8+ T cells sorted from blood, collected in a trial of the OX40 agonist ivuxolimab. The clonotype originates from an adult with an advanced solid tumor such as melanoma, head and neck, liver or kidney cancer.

The CDR3 sequence is CASSLPKWDRAGYTF. CDR3 bases: TGTGCCAGCAGTTTACCCAAGTGGGACAGGGCTGGCTACACCTTC. This chain connects TRBV28 to TRBJ1-2; 9 bases fit TRBD1. After removal of 2 bases from V and 7 bases from J, the junction contained 8 bases not matched to a gene. The V gene's germline CDR1 is MDHEN and CDR2 SYDVKM. The length of the CDR3 is 15 residues.